This is a list of T cell receptor beta chains from one sample in a study of blood T cell repertoires in COVID-19. Only in-frame clones appear in the TCRdb table, and some are missing; sequencing was by immunoSEQ multiplex PCR. The repertoire holds 340,000 or so clones, with roughly 91% as singletons. Sequencing was done on a sample of peripheral blood. The receptors originated from a man aged 50 or older with active or convalescent COVID-19. CDR3s include the opening cysteine and the closing phenylalanine or tryptophan. The order of the fields is D gene, V gene, J gene, CDR3 length, clone size, CDR3 DNA, CDR3 protein. A D gene is named only where the DNA matches it firmly. Size is stated for part of the rows, as once, few or many counts, or as a class when the clone is expanded.

TRBD1	TRBV5-4	TRBJ2-7	13	NA	TGTGCCAGCAGCTTGGGGCAGGGGGACGAGCAGTACTTC	CASSLGQGDEQYF
NA	TRBV5-1	TRBJ2-2	16	NA	TGCGCCAGCAGCTCGGCCGAGCGCTTGGTCACCGGGGAGCTGTTTTTT	CASSSAERLVTGELFF
TRBD1	TRBV7-2	TRBJ1-5	15	NA	TGTGCCAGCAGCCTGGGGGGACAGTCCAATCAGCCCCAGCATTTT	CASSLGGQSNQPQHF
TRBD1	TRBV7-9	TRBJ2-1	18	NA	TGTGCCAGCAGCTTAGAGAAAACAGGGGGCCTAACCTACAATGAGCAGTTCTTC	CASSLEKTGGLTYNEQFF
NA	TRBV6-5	TRBJ1-1	13	NA	TGTGCCAGCAGTTCCTACAGGGCCTTTGAAGCTTTCTTT	CASSSYRAFEAFF
TRBD1	TRBV10-3	TRBJ2-1	14	NA	TGTGCCATCAGTGGGGGACAGGGCAGTAATGAGCAGTTCTTC	CAISGGQGSNEQFF
TRBD2	TRBV29-1	TRBJ2-1	15	NA	TGCAGCACCTTGAGGGGCGGGAGCTCCTACAATGAGCAGTTCTTC	CSTLRGGSSYNEQFF
TRBD1	TRBV4-3	TRBJ1-3	17	NA	TGCGCCAGCAGCATGCAACCCGGGACAGACTCTGGAAACACCATATATTTT	CASSMQPGTDSGNTIYF
TRBD1	TRBV28	TRBJ2-5	16	NA	TGTGCCAGCAGTGACAGGGACAGGGGGCTAGAGGTGACCCAGTACTTC	CASSDRDRGLEVTQYF
NA	TRBV4-2	TRBJ2-7	13	NA	TGTGCCAGCAGCCAAGATTCAGGGAGGAGGCAGTACTTC	CASSQDSGRRQYF
TRBD1	TRBV2	TRBJ1-2	13	NA	TGTGCCAGCAGTGTTCAGGGGGAAGGTGGCTACACCTTC	CASSVQGEGGYTF
TRBD1	TRBV7-2	TRBJ1-5	15	NA	TGTGCCAGCAGCTCCGTAGAGGGGGCCGGTCAGCCCCAGCATTTT	CASSSVEGAGQPQHF
NA	TRBV28	TRBJ2-1	13	once	TGTGCCAGCAGTTCGGAGCCCGACCTTGAGCAGTTCTTC	CASSSEPDLEQFF
NA	TRBV4-2	TRBJ1-4	15	NA	TGTGCCAGCAGCTTCCGGGAGAGAGGGATTGAAAAACTGTTTTTT	CASSFRERGIEKLFF
NA	TRBV6-5	TRBJ1-1	15	NA	TGTGCCAGCAGTTACAACGACAGGTGGGACACTGAAGCTTTCTTT	CASSYNDRWDTEAFF
NA	TRBV28	TRBJ1-5	15	NA	TGTGCCAGCAGACCGGACAGAGCAAGCAATCAGCCCCAGCATTTT	CASRPDRASNQPQHF
NA	TRBV11-2	TRBJ1-2	14	once	TGTGCCAGCAGCTCCTTACGGGGTTTCTATGGCTACACCTTC	CASSSLRGFYGYTF
NA	TRBV24-1	TRBJ2-3	13	once	TGTGCCACCAGTGACCCAGGGGAGGATACGCAGTATTTT	CATSDPGEDTQYF
TRBD1	TRBV6-5	TRBJ1-1	15	NA	TGTGCCAGCAGGTTACAGGGGGTTGGGGGGACTGAAGCTTTCTTT	CASRLQGVGGTEAFF
NA	TRBV10-1	TRBJ1-2	15	NA	TGCGCCAGCAGCCCACAGTTGCTAGGGGACTATGGCTACACCTTC	CASSPQLLGDYGYTF
NA	TRBV3-1/TRBV3-2	TRBJ1-4	14	few	TGTGCCAGTTCGAGGTTAGCAACTAATGAAAAACTGTTTTTT	CASSRLATNEKLFF
NA	TRBV15	TRBJ1-5	15	NA	TGTGCCACCAGCACCAGTTGGGAGGTTGGTCAGCCCCAGCATTTT	CATSTSWEVGQPQHF
TRBD1	TRBV18	TRBJ2-2	16	NA	TGTGCCAGCTCACCGCCCGGACAGGGGCCCACCGGGGAGCTGTTTTTT	CASSPPGQGPTGELFF
TRBD2	TRBV30	TRBJ2-7	15	NA	TGTGCCTCGGGTCGTCTACCAGCGGGAGGTGGCGAGCAGTACTTC	CASGRLPAGGGEQYF
NA	TRBV27	TRBJ1-6	16	NA	TGTGCCAGCAAACCAGGGGCCCCCCTCTATAATTCACCCCTCCACTTT	CASKPGAPLYNSPLHF
NA	TRBV27	TRBJ1-2	15	NA	TGTGCCAGCAGTCTCAATCCGGGACACAGTTATGGCTACACCTTC	CASSLNPGHSYGYTF
NA	TRBV28	TRBJ1-3	15	NA	TGTGCCAGCAGTGCGACAGGAGGCTCTGGAAACACCATATATTTT	CASSATGGSGNTIYF
NA	TRBV6-5	TRBJ1-2	13	NA	TGTGCCAGCAGGGACTCAGCTAACTATGGCTACACCTTC	CASRDSANYGYTF
TRBD1	TRBV5-1	TRBJ2-7	14	NA	TGCGCCAGCAGCTTGCAGGGGGCGACTCAGGAGCAGTACTTC	CASSLQGATQEQYF
NA	TRBV2	TRBJ2-7	14	few	TGTGCCAGCAAAAGGGAAGAGGGCCGATCCGAGCAGTACTTC	CASKREEGRSEQYF
NA	TRBV5-8	TRBJ2-3	13	few	TGTGCCAGCAGCTCGGAAGGGGGAGATACGCAGTATTTT	CASSSEGGDTQYF
NA	TRBV10-3	TRBJ1-4	14	NA	TGTGCCATCAGTTCAGGGGCGGCTAATGAAAAACTGTTTTTT	CAISSGAANEKLFF
NA	TRBV28	TRBJ1-3	15	NA	TGTGCCAGCAGTTCCTTTGGGGCAGGGGGAAACACCATATATTTT	CASSSFGAGGNTIYF
TRBD2	TRBV19	TRBJ2-1	13	NA	TGTGCCAGTATCCCAGCGGGAGGATATGAGCAGTTCTTC	CASIPAGGYEQFF
TRBD1	TRBV11-1	TRBJ1-2	14	NA	TGTGCCAGCAGCTTACGGAGGACAGGGGTTGGCTACACCTTC	CASSLRRTGVGYTF
TRBD1	TRBV30	TRBJ1-2	13	NA	TGTGCCTGGAGCCCGGACAGGGGTCATGGCTACACCTTC	CAWSPDRGHGYTF
TRBD1	TRBV28	TRBJ1-2	19	NA	TGTGCCAGCAGTTCCGGGACAGGGGGCTATGCCCGGTACGGCTATGGCTACACCTTC	CASSSGTGGYARYGYGYTF
NA	TRBV5-1	TRBJ1-1	16	NA	TGCGCCAGCAGCTTGGTAGGCGGACAGAAGAACACTGAAGCTTTCTTT	CASSLVGGQKNTEAFF
NA	TRBV30	TRBJ1-4	13	once	TGTGCCTGGAATAGGGAGTTTAATGAAAAACTGTTTTTT	CAWNREFNEKLFF
TRBD1	TRBV9	TRBJ2-2	15	NA	TGTGCCAGCAGCCGGGGACAGGGGGGTGGCGGGGAGCTGTTTTTT	CASSRGQGGGGELFF
TRBD1	TRBV2	TRBJ1-4	14	NA	TGTGCCAGCAGCCGGGACAGGGAAAATGAAAAACTGTTTTTT	CASSRDRENEKLFF